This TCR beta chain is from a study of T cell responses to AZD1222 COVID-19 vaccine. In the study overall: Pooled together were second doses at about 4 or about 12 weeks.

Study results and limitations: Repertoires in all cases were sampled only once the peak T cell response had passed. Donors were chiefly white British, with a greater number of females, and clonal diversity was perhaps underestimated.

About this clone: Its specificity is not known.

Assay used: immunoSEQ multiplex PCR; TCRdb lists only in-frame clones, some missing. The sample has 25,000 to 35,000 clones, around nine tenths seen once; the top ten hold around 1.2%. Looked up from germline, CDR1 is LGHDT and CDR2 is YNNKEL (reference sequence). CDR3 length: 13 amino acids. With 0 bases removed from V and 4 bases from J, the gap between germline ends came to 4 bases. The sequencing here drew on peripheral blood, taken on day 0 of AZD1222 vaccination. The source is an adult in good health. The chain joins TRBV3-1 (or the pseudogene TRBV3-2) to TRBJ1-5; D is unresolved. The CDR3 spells CASSQEQNQPQHF. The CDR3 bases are TGTGCCAGCAGCCAAGAACAAAATCAGCCCCAGCATTTT.